A selection of T cell receptor beta chains follows, all from one sample in a study of shared clonotypes between healthy human individuals. Clones were read by immunoSEQ multiplex PCR, and TCRdb kept only the in-frame ones, dropping some. The data show 660,000 or so clones, approximately 96% seen once. The sequencing sample was made of naive CD8+ T cells sorted from blood. Every receptor here comes from a woman aged 25 to 39 in good health. CDR3s include the opening cysteine and the closing phenylalanine or tryptophan. A D gene is named only where the DNA matches it firmly. Expanded clones are given a class, and other clones once, few, many or no size at all.

.,TRBJ1-5,once,14,TRBV9,CASSVAGVNQPQHF,TGTGCCAGCAGCGTGGCAGGGGTTAATCAGCCCCAGCATTTT
.,TRBJ2-2,.,13,TRBV11-3,CASSLGVPGELFF,TGTGCCAGCAGCCTGGGGGTCCCCGGGGAGCTGTTTTTT
TRBD1,TRBJ2-7,.,13,TRBV6-5,CASRGTGTYEQYF,TGTGCCAGCAGGGGGACAGGTACCTACGAGCAGTACTTC
.,TRBJ2-7,.,13,TRBV28,CASRPQGTYEQYF,TGTGCCAGCAGGCCGCAGGGTACCTACGAGCAGTACTTC
.,TRBJ2-3,.,17,TRBV29-1,CSVTLITDGISTDTQYF,TGCAGCGTTACGTTAATCACCGATGGGATAAGCACAGATACGCAGTATTTT
TRBD2,TRBJ2-1,.,14,TRBV2,CAGWGLAGYNEQFF,TGTGCCGGCTGGGGACTAGCGGGTTACAATGAGCAGTTCTTC
.,TRBJ2-7,once,13,TRBV5-4,CASSYEQDYEQYF,TGTGCCAGCAGCTATGAACAGGACTACGAGCAGTACTTC
TRBD1,TRBJ2-1,.,12,TRBV2,CASTEGAIEQFF,TGTGCCAGCACCGAGGGGGCGATTGAGCAGTTCTTC
.,TRBJ1-2,once,12,TRBV7-9,CASSLGRGGYTF,TGTGCCAGCAGCCTAGGGAGGGGTGGCTACACCTTC
.,TRBJ2-7,.,16,TRBV7-6,CASSLVAGARTLEQYF,TGTGCCAGCAGCTTAGTCGCGGGCGCTAGAACACTCGAGCAGTACTTC
.,TRBJ2-5,.,14,TRBV4-2,CASSQDPGQETQYF,TGTGCCAGCAGCCAAGACCCGGGACAAGAGACCCAGTACTTC
TRBD1,TRBJ2-7,.,12,TRBV5-8,CASSLRSDREMF,TGTGCCAGCAGCTTGCGTTCGGACAGGGAGATGTTC
TRBD2,TRBJ2-7,.,15,TRBV9,CASSVAASGTYEQYF,TGTGCCAGCAGCGTAGCGGCTAGCGGGACGTACGAGCAGTACTTC
.,TRBJ2-1,.,17,TRBV9,CASSVAWREDSYNEQFF,TGTGCCAGCAGCGTAGCTTGGCGGGAAGACTCCTACAATGAGCAGTTCTTC
TRBD2,TRBJ2-7,.,14,TRBV27,CASSSAGDLNEQYF,TGTGCCAGCAGTTCAGCGGGAGATCTCAACGAGCAGTACTTC
TRBD2,TRBJ2-1,.,17,TRBV12-5,CASGLEGTSSERNEQFF,TGTGCTAGTGGTTTGGAGGGGACTAGCAGCGAACGCAATGAGCAGTTCTTC
.,TRBJ2-7,.,15,TRBV4-1,CASSQLRDGSYEQYF,TGCGCCAGCAGCCAACTCCGGGACGGCTCCTACGAGCAGTACTTC
TRBD2,TRBJ2-1,.,17,TRBV11-2,CASSLEVAGVGYNEQFF,TGTGCCAGCAGCTTAGAGGTAGCGGGAGTCGGCTACAATGAGCAGTTCTTC
TRBD1,TRBJ2-4,.,13,TRBV27,CASSQGALNIQYF,TGTGCCAGCAGTCAGGGGGCATTAAACATTCAGTACTTC
.,TRBJ2-1,.,15,TRBV9,CASSVESSTYNEQFF,TGTGCCAGCAGCGTAGAATCCTCAACCTACAATGAGCAGTTCTTC
TRBD2,TRBJ2-1,.,17,TRBV7-9,CASSFTLAGGAYNEQFF,TGTGCCAGCAGCTTCACCCTAGCGGGAGGGGCCTACAATGAGCAGTTCTTC
.,TRBJ2-7,.,14,TRBV7-2,CASSLGPSSYEQYF,TGTGCCAGCAGCTTAGGTCCTAGCTCCTACGAGCAGTACTTC
TRBD1,TRBJ2-1,.,15,TRBV7-2,CASSFGQGAWNEQFF,TGTGCCAGCAGCTTTGGGCAGGGGGCTTGGAATGAGCAGTTCTTC
.,TRBJ2-6,.,16,TRBV14,CASSQVEISGANVLTF,TGTGCCAGCAGCCAAGTAGAAATTTCCGGGGCCAACGTCCTGACTTTC
.,TRBJ1-5,.,15,TRBV6-6,CASEQGKYSNQPQHF,TGTGCCAGTGAACAGGGAAAGTATAGCAATCAGCCCCAGCATTTT
.,TRBJ1-5,.,14,TRBV5-1,CASSIDPRNQPQHF,TGCGCCAGCAGCATAGACCCGAGGAATCAGCCCCAGCATTTT
.,TRBJ2-2,.,15,TRBV28,CASSPGQSNTGELFF,TGTGCCAGCAGTCCCGGACAGAGCAACACCGGGGAGCTGTTTTTT
TRBD2,TRBJ2-1,once,15,TRBV4-2,CASSPRLAGWDEQFF,TGTGCCAGCAGCCCGAGGCTAGCGGGGTGGGATGAGCAGTTCTTC
.,TRBJ1-5,.,13,TRBV19,CASSIPPGQPQHF,TGTGCCAGTAGTATCCCCCCGGGCCAGCCCCAGCATTTT
TRBD2,TRBJ2-2,.,14,TRBV6-1,CASSIAGGAGELFF,TGTGCCAGCAGTATAGCGGGAGGTGCCGGGGAGCTGTTTTTT
TRBD2,TRBJ2-1,.,16,TRBV9,CASSADSGMPYNEQFF,TGTGCCAGCAGCGCCGATAGCGGGATGCCCTACAATGAGCAGTTCTTC
.,TRBJ2-2,.,17,TRBV28,CASSLPEDRENTGELFF,TGTGCCAGCAGTTTGCCCGAAGACAGAGAAAACACCGGGGAGCTGTTTTTT
TRBD2,TRBJ2-7,.,15,TRBV27,CASSYLAGGRYEQYF,TGTGCCAGCAGTTACCTAGCGGGAGGTCGATACGAGCAGTACTTC
.,TRBJ2-3,.,12,TRBV6-1,CASSLGEVTQYF,TGTGCCAGCAGCCTGGGAGAGGTTACGCAGTATTTT
.,TRBJ2-5,.,14,TRBV29-1,CSVVVRGGQETQYF,TGCAGCGTTGTAGTCAGGGGAGGACAAGAGACCCAGTACTTC
.,TRBJ2-7,once,12,TRBV7-9,CASTLLNYEQYF,TGTGCCAGTACTCTATTGAATTACGAGCAGTACTTC
.,TRBJ1-1,.,11,TRBV23-1,CASTGSTEAFF,TGCGCCAGCACAGGGTCCACTGAAGCTTTCTTT
.,TRBJ1-5,.,15,TRBV19,CASSMDSWVYEPQHF,TGTGCCAGTAGTATGGACAGCTGGGTCTATGAGCCCCAGCATTTT